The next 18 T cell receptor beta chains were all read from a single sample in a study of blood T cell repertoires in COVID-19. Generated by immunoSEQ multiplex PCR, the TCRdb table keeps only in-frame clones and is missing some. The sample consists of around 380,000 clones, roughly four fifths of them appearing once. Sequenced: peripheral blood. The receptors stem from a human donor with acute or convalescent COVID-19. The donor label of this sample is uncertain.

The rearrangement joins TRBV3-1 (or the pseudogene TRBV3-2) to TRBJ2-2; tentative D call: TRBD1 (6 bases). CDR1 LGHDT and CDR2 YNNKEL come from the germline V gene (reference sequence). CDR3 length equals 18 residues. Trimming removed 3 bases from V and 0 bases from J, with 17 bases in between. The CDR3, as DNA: TGTGCCAGCAGCCACAGACAGGTAGTGGGTACGAACACCGGGGAGCTGTTTTTT. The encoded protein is CASSHRQVVGTNTGELFF.

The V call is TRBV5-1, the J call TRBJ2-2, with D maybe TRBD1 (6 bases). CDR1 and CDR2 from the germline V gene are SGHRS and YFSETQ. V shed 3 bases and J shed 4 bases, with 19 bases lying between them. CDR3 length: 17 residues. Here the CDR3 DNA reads TGCGCCAGCAGCTCGCTGTCTTCCAGGGGTGGCACCGGGGAGCTGTTTTTT. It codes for CASSSLSSRGGTGELFF. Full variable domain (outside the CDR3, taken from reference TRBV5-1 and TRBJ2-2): KAGVTQTPRYLIKTRGQQVTLSCSPISGHRSVSWYQQTPGQGLQFLFEYFSETQRNKGNFPGRFSGRQFSNSRSEMNVSTLELGDSALYLCASSSLSSRGGTGELFFGEGSRLTVL.

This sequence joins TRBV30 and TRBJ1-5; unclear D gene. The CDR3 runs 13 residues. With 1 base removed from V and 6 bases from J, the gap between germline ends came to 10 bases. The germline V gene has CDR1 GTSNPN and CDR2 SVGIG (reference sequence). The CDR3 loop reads CAWSENSAQPQHF. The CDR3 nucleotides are TGTGCCTGGAGTGAGAATAGTGCTCAGCCCCAGCATTTT.

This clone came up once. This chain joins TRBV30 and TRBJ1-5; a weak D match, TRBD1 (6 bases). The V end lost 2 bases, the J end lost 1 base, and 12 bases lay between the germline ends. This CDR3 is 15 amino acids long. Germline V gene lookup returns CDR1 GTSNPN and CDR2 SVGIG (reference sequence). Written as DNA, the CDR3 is TGTGCCTGGAGTTCCACAGGGTCCAGCAATCAGCCCCAGCATTTT. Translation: CAWSSTGSSNQPQHF.

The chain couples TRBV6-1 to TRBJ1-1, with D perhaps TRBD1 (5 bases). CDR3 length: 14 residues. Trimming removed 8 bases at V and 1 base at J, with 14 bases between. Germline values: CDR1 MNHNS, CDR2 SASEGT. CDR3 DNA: TGTGCCAGCGGGGGGAACAGAAGGAACACTGAAGCTTTCTTT. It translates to CASGGNRRNTEAFF.

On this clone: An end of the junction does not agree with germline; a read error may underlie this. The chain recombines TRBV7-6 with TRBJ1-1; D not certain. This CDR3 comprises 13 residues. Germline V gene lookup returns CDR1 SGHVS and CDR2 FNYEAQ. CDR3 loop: CASSVAMNTEAFF. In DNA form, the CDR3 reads TGTGCCAGCAGCGTAGCCATGAACACTGAAGCTTTCTTT.

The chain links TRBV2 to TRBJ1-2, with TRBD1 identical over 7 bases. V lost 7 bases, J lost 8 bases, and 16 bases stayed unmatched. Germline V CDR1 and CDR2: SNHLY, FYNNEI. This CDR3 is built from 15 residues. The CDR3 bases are TGTGCCAGCAAGCAAGGGACAGAACGAACGGGGGGCTACACCTTC. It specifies CASKQGTERTGGYTF.

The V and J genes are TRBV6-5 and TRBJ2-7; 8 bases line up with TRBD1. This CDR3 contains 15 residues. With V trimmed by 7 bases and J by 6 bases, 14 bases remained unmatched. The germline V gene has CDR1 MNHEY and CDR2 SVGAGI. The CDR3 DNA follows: TGTGCCAGCACCAAAATTGGACAGGGTATCGGCGAGCAGTACTTC. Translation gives CASTKIGQGIGEQYF.

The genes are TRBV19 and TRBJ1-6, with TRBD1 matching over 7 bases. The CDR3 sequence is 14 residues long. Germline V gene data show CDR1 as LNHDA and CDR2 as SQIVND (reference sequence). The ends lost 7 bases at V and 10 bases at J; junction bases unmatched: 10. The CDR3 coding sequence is TGTGCCAGTACCCCCCGACAGGGTGAATCACCCCTCCACTTT. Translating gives CASTPRQGESPLHF.

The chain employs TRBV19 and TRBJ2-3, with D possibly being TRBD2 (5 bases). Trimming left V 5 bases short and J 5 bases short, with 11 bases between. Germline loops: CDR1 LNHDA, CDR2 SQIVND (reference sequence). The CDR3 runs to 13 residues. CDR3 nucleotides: TGTGCCAGTAGTCTACGAGGGAAAGATACGCAGTATTTT. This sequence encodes CASSLRGKDTQYF.

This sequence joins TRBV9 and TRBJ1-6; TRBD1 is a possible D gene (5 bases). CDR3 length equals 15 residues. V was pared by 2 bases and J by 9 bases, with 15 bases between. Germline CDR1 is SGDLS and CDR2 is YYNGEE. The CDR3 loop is CASSVNRDLRSPLHF. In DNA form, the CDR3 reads TGTGCCAGCAGCGTCAACCGGGACTTGCGTTCACCCCTCCACTTT. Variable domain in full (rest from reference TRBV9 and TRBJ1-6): DSGVTQTPKHLITATGQRVTLRCSPRSGDLSVYWYQQSLDQGLQFLIQYYNGEERAKGNILERFSAQQFPDLHSELNLSSLELGDSALYFCASSVNRDLRSPLHFGNGTRLTVT.

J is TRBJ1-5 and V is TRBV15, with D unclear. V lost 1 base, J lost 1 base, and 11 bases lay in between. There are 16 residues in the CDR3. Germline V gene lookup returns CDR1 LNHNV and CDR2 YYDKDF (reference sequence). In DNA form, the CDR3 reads TGTGCCACCAGCAGAGCCGCACGAGGGAGCAATCAGCCCCAGCATTTT. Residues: CATSRAARGSNQPQHF.

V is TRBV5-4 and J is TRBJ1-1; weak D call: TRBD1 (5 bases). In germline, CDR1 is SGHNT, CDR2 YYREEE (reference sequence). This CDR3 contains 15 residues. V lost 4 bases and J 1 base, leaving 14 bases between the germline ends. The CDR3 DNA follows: TGTGCCAGCAGCAACGTGGGGCCCGCGAACACTGAAGCTTTCTTT. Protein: CASSNVGPANTEAFF.

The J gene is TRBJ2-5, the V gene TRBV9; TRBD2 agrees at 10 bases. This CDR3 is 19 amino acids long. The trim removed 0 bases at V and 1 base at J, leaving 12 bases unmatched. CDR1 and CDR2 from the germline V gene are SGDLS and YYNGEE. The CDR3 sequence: CASSVVRVRTSGVQETQYF. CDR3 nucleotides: TGTGCCAGCAGCGTAGTCAGGGTGAGGACTAGCGGCGTCCAAGAGACCCAGTACTTC.

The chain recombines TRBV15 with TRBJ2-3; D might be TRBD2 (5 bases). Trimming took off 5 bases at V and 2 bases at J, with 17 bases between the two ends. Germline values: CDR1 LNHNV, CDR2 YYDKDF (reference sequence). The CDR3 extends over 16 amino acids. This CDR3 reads CATSSGLREATDTQYF. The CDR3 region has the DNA TGTGCCACCAGCTCCGGTCTCCGGGAAGCCACAGATACGCAGTATTTT.

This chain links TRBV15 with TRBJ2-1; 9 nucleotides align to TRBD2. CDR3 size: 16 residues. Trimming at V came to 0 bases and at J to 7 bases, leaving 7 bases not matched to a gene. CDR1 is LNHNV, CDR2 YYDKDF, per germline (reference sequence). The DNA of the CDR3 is TGTGCCACCAGCAGAGAAGGGCGGGGGGGCCGTAATGAGCAGTTCTTC. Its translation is CATSREGRGGRNEQFF.

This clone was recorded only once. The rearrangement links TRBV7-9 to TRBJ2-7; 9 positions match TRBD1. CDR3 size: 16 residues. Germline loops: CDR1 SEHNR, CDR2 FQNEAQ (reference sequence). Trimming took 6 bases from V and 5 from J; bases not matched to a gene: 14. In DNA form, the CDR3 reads TGTGCCAGCAGTAATACCCGGACAGGGGCAAGAAACGAGCAGTACTTC. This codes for CASSNTRTGARNEQYF.

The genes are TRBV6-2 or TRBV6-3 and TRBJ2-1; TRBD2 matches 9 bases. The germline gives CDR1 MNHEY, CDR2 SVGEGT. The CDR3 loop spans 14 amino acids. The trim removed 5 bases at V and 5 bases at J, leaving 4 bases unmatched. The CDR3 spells CASSRSGGNNEQFF. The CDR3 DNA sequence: TGTGCCAGCAGTCGTAGCGGGGGTAACAATGAGCAGTTCTTC.